The next 26 T cell receptor beta chains were all read from a single sample in a study of technical replicates of blood from a handful of donors. Clones were read by immunoSEQ multiplex PCR, and TCRdb kept only the in-frame ones, dropping some. The table has around 90,000 clones, 85% to 95% seen once. The sequenced material came from T cells isolated from PBMCs. All receptors come from a human donor in good health.

The rearrangement joins TRBV19 to TRBJ1-2; 7 bases are a match to TRBD1. The CDR3 consists of 13 residues. The V gene's germline CDR1 is LNHDA and CDR2 SQIVND (reference sequence). V lost 6 bases, J lost 6 bases, and 7 bases stayed unmatched. The CDR3 reads CASRSGTVDGYTF. The CDR3 bases are TGTGCCAGTAGAAGTGGGACAGTGGATGGCTACACCTTC.

The V call is TRBV28, the J call TRBJ2-7; TRBD2 aligns across 12 bases. Germline V CDR1 and CDR2: MDHEN, SYDVKM. Trimming took 4 bases from V and 2 from J; bases not matched to a gene: 3. The CDR3 runs to 15 residues. The CDR3 DNA sequence: TGTGCCAGCAGTTCTAGCGGGAGGGTGACCTACGAGCAGTACTTC. Translation: CASSSSGRVTYEQYF.

This rearrangement joins TRBV30 to TRBJ2-1; D call uncertain. The germline V gene encodes CDR1 GTSNPN and CDR2 SVGIG (reference sequence). V was trimmed by 0 bases and J by 9 bases, leaving 12 bases between them. The CDR3 has 13 amino acids. CDR3 in amino acids: CAWSVVEWSEQFF. CDR3 in DNA: TGTGCCTGGAGTGTAGTTGAATGGAGTGAGCAGTTCTTC.

This clone was counted once. The V call is TRBV7-9, the J call TRBJ1-1; D not certain. The CDR3 loop spans 14 amino acids. V lost 0 bases and J lost 1, with 6 bases in between. Germline V CDR1 and CDR2: SEHNR, FQNEAQ (reference sequence). The CDR3 spells CASSLAAGNTEAFF. For the CDR3, the DNA is TGTGCCAGCAGCTTAGCCGCCGGGAACACTGAAGCTTTCTTT.

The chain recombines TRBV6-5 with TRBJ1-2; D remains ambiguous. Trimming shortened V by 4 bases and J by 1 base, and 7 bases separated the two germline ends. CDR1 MNHEY and CDR2 SVGAGI come from the germline V gene. The CDR3 is made up of 13 amino acids. The CDR3 region has the DNA TGTGCCAGCAGTTTACGGAGTAACTATGGCTACACCTTC. It yields the protein CASSLRSNYGYTF.

The V and J genes are TRBV6-1 and TRBJ1-5; no clear D gene. The CDR3 has 18 amino acids. Germline loops: CDR1 MNHNS, CDR2 SASEGT. Trimming left V 3 bases short and J 0 bases short, with 18 bases between. CDR3 bases: TGTGCCAGCAGTGAGTTTCAGTCCCCCCTGTATAGCAATCAGCCCCAGCATTTT. Translated, it gives CASSEFQSPLYSNQPQHF.

The chain uses TRBV7-8 and TRBJ2-7; 12 positions match TRBD2. Germline values: CDR1 SGHVS, CDR2 FQNEAQ. Unmatched junction bases numbered 8, after V lost 5 bases and J lost 3 bases. The CDR3 is made up of 16 amino acids. The CDR3 region has the DNA TGTGCCAGCAGCCCCCGGACTAGCGGGACCATCTACGAGCAGTACTTC. Its translation: CASSPRTSGTIYEQYF.

The rearrangement uses TRBV28 and TRBJ1-1; 7 nucleotides align to TRBD1. This CDR3 has 14 amino acids. CDR1 is MDHEN, CDR2 SYDVKM, per germline. Trimming removed 3 bases from V and 1 base from J; junction bases left unmatched: 2. The DNA for the CDR3 is TGTGCCAGCAGTTTTAAGGGGGCGAACACTGAAGCTTTCTTT. It codes for CASSFKGANTEAFF.

J is TRBJ1-2 and V is TRBV28; TRBD1 is a possible D gene (5 bases). The germline V and J ends were trimmed by 8 bases and 2 bases, with 21 bases remaining between them. In germline, CDR1 is MDHEN, CDR2 SYDVKM. The CDR3 is made up of 16 amino acids. CDR3 coding DNA: TGTGCCAGCGACTCATCCCCGGGGGGGTTAAACTATGGCTACACCTTC. It is translated as CASDSSPGGLNYGYTF.

The J gene is TRBJ1-6, the V gene TRBV7-8; D may be TRBD1 (5 bases). CDR1 and CDR2 from the germline V gene are SGHVS and FQNEAQ. This CDR3 is 15 amino acids long. Between the trimmed V and J ends, which lost 1 base and 7 bases, there was a span of 11 bases. The DNA of the CDR3 is TGTGCCAGCAGCTTAGAAGGGGCGAGAAATTCACCCCTCCACTTT. It specifies CASSLEGARNSPLHF.

The gene calls are TRBV27 and TRBJ2-7; 9 bases match TRBD1. Losses at the gene ends were 4 bases for V and 3 bases for J; bases not matched to a gene: 4. Germline CDR1 MNHEY, CDR2 SMNVEV (reference sequence). There are 14 residues in the CDR3. In nucleotides, the CDR3 is TGTGCCAGCAGTTATGGACAGGGGTTCTACGAGCAGTACTTC. Its translation: CASSYGQGFYEQYF.

The chain has TRBV27 and TRBJ2-7; a possible D gene is TRBD2 (8 bases). The CDR3 covers 14 residues. CDR1 is MNHEY and CDR2 is SMNVEV in the germline V gene (reference sequence). Between the trimmed V and J ends, which lost 7 bases and 2 bases, there was a span of 15 bases. CDR3 DNA sequence: TGTGCCAGCACCGGGGGGGACAGTACCTACGAGCAGTACTTC. This translates into CASTGGDSTYEQYF.

The V gene is TRBV7-9, the J gene TRBJ1-2; TRBD1 matches at 9 bases. Germline trimming cut 5 bases from V and 8 bases from J; bases unmatched to any gene: 18. The germline gives CDR1 SEHNR, CDR2 FQNEAQ (reference sequence). There are 17 residues in the CDR3. Here the CDR3 reads CASSDRPRGGQGEGYTF. DNA for the CDR3: TGTGCCAGCAGCGACCGACCCAGGGGGGGACAGGGTGAAGGCTACACCTTC.

The chain uses TRBV30 and TRBJ1-6; D is unclear. This CDR3 comprises 13 residues. V lost 1 base to trimming and J lost 8 bases, with 9 bases between them. Germline CDR1 is GTSNPN and CDR2 is SVGIG (reference sequence). Here the CDR3 reads CAWSGLLYSPLHF. As DNA, the CDR3 is TGTGCCTGGAGTGGTCTACTTTATTCACCCCTCCACTTT.

V and J are TRBV2 and TRBJ1-2, with D tentatively TRBD1 (5 bases). The CDR3 consists of 13 residues. Trimming removed 5 bases at V and 3 bases at J, with 10 bases between. Germline CDR1 is SNHLY and CDR2 is FYNNEI. The chain's CDR3 is CASSYDSYYGYTF. The CDR3 DNA follows: TGTGCCAGCAGTTACGACAGCTACTATGGCTACACCTTC.

The V call is TRBV27, the J call TRBJ2-7; 7 bases fit TRBD1. With V trimmed by 6 bases and J by 0 bases, 5 bases remained unmatched. This CDR3 has 14 residues. Looked up from germline, CDR1 is MNHEY and CDR2 is SMNVEV (reference sequence). In nucleotides, the CDR3 is TGTGCCAGCAGGTCGAGGGGGCACTCCTACGAGCAGTACTTC. Translated, it gives CASRSRGHSYEQYF.

V usage is TRBV29-1 and J usage is TRBJ1-1, with D perhaps TRBD1 (6 bases). With 4 bases removed from V and 0 bases from J, the gap between germline ends came to 12 bases. This CDR3 has 14 amino acids. CDR1 is SQVTM, CDR2 ANQGSEA, per germline. In nucleotides, the CDR3 is TGCAGCGTTGTAGCGCAGGGGTTGAACACTGAAGCTTTCTTT. The encoded protein is CSVVAQGLNTEAFF.

The chain employs TRBV7-9 and TRBJ1-5; 8 nucleotides align to TRBD1. The germline V gene has CDR1 SEHNR and CDR2 FQNEAQ (reference sequence). CDR3 size: 14 residues. The ends lost 4 bases at V and 9 bases at J; junction bases unmatched: 8. DNA for the CDR3: TGTGCCAGCAGCTCGGGGACAGGCATCATGCCCCAGCATTTT. Translated, it gives CASSSGTGIMPQHF.

This chain joins TRBV2 and TRBJ2-7, with 7 bases lining up with TRBD2. The CDR3 totals 13 residues. With V trimmed by 11 bases and J by 6 bases, 13 bases remained unmatched. The germline V gene encodes CDR1 SNHLY and CDR2 FYNNEI. The CDR3: CASRAGTYPEQYF. CDR3 in DNA: TGTGCCTCGAGAGCGGGAACCTACCCCGAGCAGTACTTC.

The V call is TRBV6-1, the J call TRBJ2-1; D ambiguous. The V gene lost 4 bases and the J gene lost 6 bases, with 4 bases spanning the gap. The germline CDR1 and CDR2 sequences are MNHNS and SASEGT. The CDR3 has 11 residues. This CDR3 is CASSARNEQFF. Here the CDR3 DNA reads TGTGCCAGCAGTGCTCGCAATGAGCAGTTCTTC.

This clone has just one count. The rearrangement uses TRBV5-1 and TRBJ2-2; weak D call: TRBD1 (5 bases). The CDR3 contains 17 residues. Germline values: CDR1 SGHRS, CDR2 YFSETQ. Between the trimmed V and J ends, which lost 0 bases and 0 bases, there was a span of 12 bases. CDR3 nucleotides: TGCGCCAGCAGCTTGGAGGTGGGGCACGCGAACACCGGGGAGCTGTTTTTT. It specifies CASSLEVGHANTGELFF. Combining the CDR3 with reference TRBV5-1 and TRBJ2-2 gives the whole variable domain KAGVTQTPRYLIKTRGQQVTLSCSPISGHRSVSWYQQTPGQGLQFLFEYFSETQRNKGNFPGRFSGRQFSNSRSEMNVSTLELGDSALYLCASSLEVGHANTGELFFGEGSRLTVL.

This clone appeared once. The genes are TRBV5-1 and TRBJ2-7; 7 bases are a match to TRBD1. CDR3 size: 14 residues. CDR1 SGHRS and CDR2 YFSETQ come from the germline V gene. The junction had 4 bases not matched to a gene; V was cut back by 4 bases and J by 0 bases. The CDR3 DNA reads as TGCGCCAGCAGCAGGGGGCGAGACTCCTACGAGCAGTACTTC. The encoded protein is CASSRGRDSYEQYF. The full variable domain, rest sourced from reference TRBV5-1 and TRBJ2-7, is KAGVTQTPRYLIKTRGQQVTLSCSPISGHRSVSWYQQTPGQGLQFLFEYFSETQRNKGNFPGRFSGRQFSNSRSEMNVSTLELGDSALYLCASSRGRDSYEQYFGPGTRLTVT.

The CDR3: CASSSSGVGQETQYF. Here the CDR3 DNA reads TGCGCCAGCAGCTCTTCGGGGGTAGGACAAGAGACCCAGTACTTC. V gene TRBV4-1 combines with J gene TRBJ2-5; D possibly corresponds to TRBD2 (6 bases). Per germline, CDR1 MGHRA and CDR2 YSYEKL. V lost 5 bases, J lost 2 bases, and 15 bases lay in between. CDR3 size: 15 residues.

The chain links TRBV18 to TRBJ1-5, with D possibly being TRBD1 (5 bases). Germline V gene data show CDR1 as KGHSH and CDR2 as LQKENI. V lost 3 bases and J 3 bases, leaving 6 bases between the germline ends. This CDR3 has 13 residues. For the CDR3, the DNA is TGTGCCAGCTCACCGGACATCAATCAGCCCCAGCATTTT. Translated, it gives CASSPDINQPQHF. Using reference TRBV18 and TRBJ1-5 for the parts outside the CDR3, the full variable domain is NAGVMQNPRHLVRRRGQEARLRCSPMKGHSHVYWYRQLPEEGLKFMVYLQKENIIDESGMPKERFSAEFPKEGPSILRIQQVVRGDSAAYFCASSPDINQPQHFGDGTRLSIL.

The count of this clone is one. This chain uses TRBV7-9 with TRBJ2-2; 9 bases are shared with TRBD2. The CDR3 contains 18 residues. The germline V gene encodes CDR1 SEHNR and CDR2 FQNEAQ (reference sequence). The ends lost 4 bases at V and 0 bases at J; junction bases unmatched: 9. The CDR3 nucleotides are TGTGCCAGCAGCTCCCGGGTAGCGGGGGCCCCGAACACCGGGGAGCTGTTTTTT. Translated, it gives CASSSRVAGAPNTGELFF.

The chain couples TRBV27 to TRBJ1-5, with unresolved D. Per the germline V gene, CDR1 is MNHEY and CDR2 is SMNVEV (reference sequence). Trimming stripped 2 bases from V and 6 bases from J, with 11 bases between. This CDR3 has 14 amino acids. CDR3 sequence: CASSLVPGTQPQHF. In DNA, the CDR3 is TGTGCCAGCAGTTTAGTACCGGGAACTCAGCCCCAGCATTTT.